Each of the 7 T cell receptor beta chains below was sequenced from the same sample in a study of T cell repertoires in cytomegalovirus infection. TCRdb itself ran the reads through MiXCR, one entry per CDR3 protein. The sample records under 850,000 distinct CDR3 sequences, about 40% being singletons. Source material: PBMCs. These receptors were collected from a human donor in good health (CMV status not recorded). Some clones in this sample may be carry-over from other donors' samples.

The sample holds a few counts of this clonotype. The V gene is TRBV27, the J gene TRBJ2-3; TRBD1 agrees at 8 bases. The germline gives CDR1 MNHEY, CDR2 SMNVEV (reference sequence). The ends lost 3 bases at V and 2 bases at J; junction bases unmatched: 7. The CDR3 is made up of 16 amino acids. CDR3 nucleotide sequence: TGTGCCAGCAGTTTTTCAGGGGGCTCGAACACAGATACGCAGTATTTT. Its translation is CASSFSGGSNTDTQYF.

J is TRBJ1-1 and V is TRBV29-1; D not certain. Trimming pared 1 base from V and 0 bases from J, leaving 6 bases between. The germline V gene encodes CDR1 SQVTM and CDR2 ANQGSEA. The CDR3 runs 13 residues. CDR3 in amino acids: CSVEGTVNTEAFF. The DNA for the CDR3 is TGCAGCGTTGAAGGGACGGTGAACACTGAAGCTTTCTTT.

The genes are TRBV10-2 and TRBJ1-1; D remains unclear. V lost 5 bases and J 0 bases, leaving 10 bases between the germline ends. CDR1 WSHSY and CDR2 SAAADI come from the germline V gene. CDR3 length: 14 amino acids. CDR3 in DNA: TGCGCCAGCAGTTACCCCGGGGTGAACACTGAAGCTTTCTTT. Translation gives CASSYPGVNTEAFF.

This chain connects TRBV25-1 to TRBJ2-2, with unresolved D. The germline V gene encodes CDR1 MGHDK and CDR2 SYGVNS. There are 11 residues in the CDR3. Trimming pared 4 bases from V and 7 bases from J, leaving 4 bases between. The CDR3 DNA sequence: TGTGCCAGCAGTGTGGTCGGGGAGCTGTTTTTT. Translation gives CASSVVGELFF.

In nucleotides, the CDR3 is TGCGCCAGCAGCTTACCCGGGCCGGACACCGGGGAGCTGTTTTTT. It specifies CASSLPGPDTGELFF. The chain couples TRBV5-1 to TRBJ2-2, with D unclear. Germline V gene sequence: CDR1 SGHRS, CDR2 YFSETQ. V lost 2 bases and J lost 3, with 11 bases in between. CDR3 length equals 15 residues.

The chain links TRBV7-3 to TRBJ1-5; D perhaps matches TRBD1 (5 bases). The germline gives CDR1 SGHTA, CDR2 FQGTGA. This CDR3 comprises 16 residues. Trimming pared 6 bases from V and 1 base from J, leaving 16 bases between. CDR3 protein: CASSRSQGESNQPQHF. As DNA, the CDR3 is TGTGCCAGCAGTCGTAGTCAGGGAGAGAGCAATCAGCCCCAGCATTTT.

The genes are TRBV7-6 and TRBJ2-4; 7 bases map to TRBD1. The CDR3 extends over 14 amino acids. Germline CDR1 and CDR2: SGHVS and FNYEAQ. Unmatched junction bases numbered 3, after V lost 1 base and J lost 6 bases. The CDR3 protein is CASSLGDSGNIQYF. The CDR3 nucleotides read TGTGCCAGCAGCTTAGGGGACAGTGGAAACATTCAGTACTTC.